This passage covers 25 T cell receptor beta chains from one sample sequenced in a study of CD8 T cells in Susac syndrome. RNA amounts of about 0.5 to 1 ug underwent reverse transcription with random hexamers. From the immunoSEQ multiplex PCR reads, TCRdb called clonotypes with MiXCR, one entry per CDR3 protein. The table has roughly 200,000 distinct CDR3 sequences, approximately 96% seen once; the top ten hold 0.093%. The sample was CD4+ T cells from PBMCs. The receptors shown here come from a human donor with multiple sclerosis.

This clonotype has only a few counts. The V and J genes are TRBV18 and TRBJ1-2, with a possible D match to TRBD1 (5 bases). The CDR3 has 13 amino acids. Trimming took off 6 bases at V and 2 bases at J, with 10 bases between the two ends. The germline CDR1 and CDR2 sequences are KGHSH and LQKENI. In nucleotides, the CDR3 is TGTGCCAGCTCCCTCAGACAGAACTATGGCTACACCTTC. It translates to CASSLRQNYGYTF.

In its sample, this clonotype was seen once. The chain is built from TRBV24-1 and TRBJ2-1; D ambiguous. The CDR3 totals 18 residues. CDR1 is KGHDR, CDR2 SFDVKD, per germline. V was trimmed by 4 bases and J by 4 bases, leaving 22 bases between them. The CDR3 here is CATSDQIRFTGRYNEQFF. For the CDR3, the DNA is TGTGCCACCAGTGACCAAATCAGGTTTACGGGTAGATACAATGAGCAGTTCTTC.

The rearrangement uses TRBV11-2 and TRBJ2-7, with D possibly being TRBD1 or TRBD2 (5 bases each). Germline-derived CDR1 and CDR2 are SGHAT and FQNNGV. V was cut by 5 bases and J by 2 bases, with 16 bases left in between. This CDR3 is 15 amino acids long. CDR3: CASSPSGTEPYEQYF. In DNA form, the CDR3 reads TGTGCCAGCAGCCCCTCCGGGACGGAACCCTACGAGCAGTACTTC.

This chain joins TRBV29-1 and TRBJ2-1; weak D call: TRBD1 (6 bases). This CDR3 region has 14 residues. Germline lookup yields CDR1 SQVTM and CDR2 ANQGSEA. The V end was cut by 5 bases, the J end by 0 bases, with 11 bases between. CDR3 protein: CSVWTASSYNEQFF. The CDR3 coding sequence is TGCAGCGTTTGGACAGCCAGCTCCTACAATGAGCAGTTCTTC.

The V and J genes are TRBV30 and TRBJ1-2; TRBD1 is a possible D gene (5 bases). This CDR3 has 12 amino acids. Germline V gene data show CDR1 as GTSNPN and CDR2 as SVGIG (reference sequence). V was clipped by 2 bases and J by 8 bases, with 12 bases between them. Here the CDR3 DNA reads TGTGCCTGGAGTAGGGGTCGAGAGGGCTACACCTTC. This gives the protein CAWSRGREGYTF.

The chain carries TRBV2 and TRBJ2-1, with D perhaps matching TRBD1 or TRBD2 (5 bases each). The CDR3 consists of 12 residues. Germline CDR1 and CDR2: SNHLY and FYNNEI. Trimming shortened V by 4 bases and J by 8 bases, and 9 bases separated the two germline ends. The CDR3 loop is CASSGRGDEQFF. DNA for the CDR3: TGTGCCAGCAGTGGTAGAGGGGATGAGCAGTTCTTC.

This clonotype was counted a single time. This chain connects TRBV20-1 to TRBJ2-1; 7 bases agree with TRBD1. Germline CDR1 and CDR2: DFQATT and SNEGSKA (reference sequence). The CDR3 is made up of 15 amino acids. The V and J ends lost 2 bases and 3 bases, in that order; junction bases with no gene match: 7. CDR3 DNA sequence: TGCAGTGCTAGACCGTGGGACAGATACTACAATGAGCAGTTCTTC. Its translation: CSARPWDRYYNEQFF.

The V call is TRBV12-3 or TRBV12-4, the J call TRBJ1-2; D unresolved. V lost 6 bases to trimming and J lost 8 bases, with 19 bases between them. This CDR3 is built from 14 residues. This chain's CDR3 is CASSHRRLGVGYTF. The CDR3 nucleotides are TGTGCCAGCAGCCATCGACGCCTGGGCGTCGGCTACACCTTC.

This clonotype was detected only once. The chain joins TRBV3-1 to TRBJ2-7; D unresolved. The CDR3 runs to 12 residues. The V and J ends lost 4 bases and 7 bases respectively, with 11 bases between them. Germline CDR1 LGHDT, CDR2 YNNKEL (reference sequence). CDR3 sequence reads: CASSLVLGEQYF. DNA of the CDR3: TGTGCCAGCAGCCTAGTGCTGGGGGAGCAGTACTTC.

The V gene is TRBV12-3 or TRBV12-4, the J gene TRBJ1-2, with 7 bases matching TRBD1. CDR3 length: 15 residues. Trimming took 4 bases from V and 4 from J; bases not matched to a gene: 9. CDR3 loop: CASSSSQGSSYGYTF. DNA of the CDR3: TGTGCCAGCAGTTCTTCACAGGGGTCGAGCTATGGCTACACCTTC.

The CDR3 is CSASEGNYGYTF. The CDR3 DNA reads TGCAGTGCTAGTGAGGGGAACTATGGCTACACCTTC. The chain links TRBV20-1 to TRBJ1-2; possibly TRBD1 for D (5 bases). Trimming took off 3 bases at V and 2 bases at J, with 7 bases between the two ends. The CDR3 extends over 12 amino acids. Germline V gene lookup returns CDR1 DFQATT and CDR2 SNEGSKA (reference sequence).

Written as DNA, the CDR3 is TGCAGTGCTCAGAGATCAGCGGGGGGGCCTACAGATACGCAGTATTTT. Its protein product is CSAQRSAGGPTDTQYF. The rearrangement links TRBV20-1 to TRBJ2-3; TRBD2 aligns across 10 bases. The V gene end was trimmed by 5 bases and the J gene end by 3 bases; junction bases not matched to a gene: 11. Germline lookup yields CDR1 DFQATT and CDR2 SNEGSKA (reference sequence). The CDR3 loop spans 16 amino acids.

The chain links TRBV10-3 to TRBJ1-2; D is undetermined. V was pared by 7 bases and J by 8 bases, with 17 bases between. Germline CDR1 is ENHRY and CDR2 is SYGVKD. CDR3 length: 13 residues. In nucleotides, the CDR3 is TGTGCCATCATGCACCGGGAACAGCGAGGCTACACCTTC. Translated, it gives CAIMHREQRGYTF.

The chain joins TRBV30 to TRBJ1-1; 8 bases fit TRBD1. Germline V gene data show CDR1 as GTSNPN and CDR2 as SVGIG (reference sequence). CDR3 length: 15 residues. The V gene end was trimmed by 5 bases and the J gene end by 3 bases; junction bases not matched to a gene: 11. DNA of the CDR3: TGTGCCTGGCACACGCGGGACAGGCGATACACTGAAGCTTTCTTT. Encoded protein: CAWHTRDRRYTEAFF.

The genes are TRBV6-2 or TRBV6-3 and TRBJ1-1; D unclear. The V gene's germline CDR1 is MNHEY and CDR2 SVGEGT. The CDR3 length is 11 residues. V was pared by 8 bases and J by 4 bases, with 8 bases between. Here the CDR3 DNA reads TGTGCCAGCGGGATGGGCACTGAAGCTTTCTTT. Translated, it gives CASGMGTEAFF.

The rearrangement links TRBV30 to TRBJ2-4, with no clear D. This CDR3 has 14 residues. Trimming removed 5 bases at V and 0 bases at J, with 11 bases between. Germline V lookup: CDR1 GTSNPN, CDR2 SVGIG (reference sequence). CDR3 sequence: CAWESPLAKNIQYF. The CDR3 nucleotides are TGTGCCTGGGAGAGTCCCTTAGCCAAAAACATTCAGTACTTC.

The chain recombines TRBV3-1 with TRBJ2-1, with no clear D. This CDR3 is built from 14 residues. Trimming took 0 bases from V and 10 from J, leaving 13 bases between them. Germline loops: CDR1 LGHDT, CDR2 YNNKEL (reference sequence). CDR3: CASSQDSSQREQFF. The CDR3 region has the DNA TGTGCCAGCAGCCAAGATTCCTCGCAACGGGAGCAGTTCTTC.

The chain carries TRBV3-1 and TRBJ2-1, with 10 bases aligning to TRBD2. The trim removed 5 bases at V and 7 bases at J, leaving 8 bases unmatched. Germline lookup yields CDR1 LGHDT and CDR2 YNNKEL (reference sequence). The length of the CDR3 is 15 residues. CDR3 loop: CASSSSAGGRNEQFF. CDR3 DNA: TGTGCCAGCAGCTCCTCAGCGGGGGGGCGGAATGAGCAGTTCTTC.

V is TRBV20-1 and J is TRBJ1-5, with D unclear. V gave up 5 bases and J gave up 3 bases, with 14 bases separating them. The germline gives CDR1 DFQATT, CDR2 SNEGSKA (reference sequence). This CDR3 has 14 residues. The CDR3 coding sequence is TGCAGTGCTGAGATGCCAGGTTTCAATCAGCCCCAGCATTTT. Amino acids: CSAEMPGFNQPQHF.

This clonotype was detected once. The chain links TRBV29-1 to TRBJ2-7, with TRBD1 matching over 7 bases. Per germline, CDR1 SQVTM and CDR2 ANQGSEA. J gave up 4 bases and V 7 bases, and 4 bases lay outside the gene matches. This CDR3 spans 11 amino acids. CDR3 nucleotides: TGCAGCGCAGGACAGGTGTACGAGCAGTACTTC. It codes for CSAGQVYEQYF.

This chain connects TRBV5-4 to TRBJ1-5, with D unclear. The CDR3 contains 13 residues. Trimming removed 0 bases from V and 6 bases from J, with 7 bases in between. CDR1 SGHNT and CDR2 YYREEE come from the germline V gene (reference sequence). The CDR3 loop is CASSLEGIQPQHF. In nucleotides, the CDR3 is TGTGCCAGCAGCTTGGAGGGTATTCAGCCCCAGCATTTT.

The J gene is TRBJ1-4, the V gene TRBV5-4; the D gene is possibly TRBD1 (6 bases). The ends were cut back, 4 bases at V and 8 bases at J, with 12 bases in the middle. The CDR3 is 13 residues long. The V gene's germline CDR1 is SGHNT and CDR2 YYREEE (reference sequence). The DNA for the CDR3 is TGTGCCAGCAGCATATTCACAGGGGAAAAACTGTTTTTT. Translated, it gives CASSIFTGEKLFF. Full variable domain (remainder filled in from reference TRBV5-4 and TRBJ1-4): ETGVTQSPTHLIKTRGQQVTLRCSSQSGHNTVSWYQQALGQGPQFIFQYYREEENGRGNFPPRFSGLQFPNYSSELNVNALELDDSALYLCASSIFTGEKLFFGSGTQLSVL.

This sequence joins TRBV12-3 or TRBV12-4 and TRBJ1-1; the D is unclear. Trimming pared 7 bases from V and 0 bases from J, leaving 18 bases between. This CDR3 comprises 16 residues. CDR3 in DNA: TGTGCCAGCATCCATCTTGCGGGGTATATGAACACTGAAGCTTTCTTT. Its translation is CASIHLAGYMNTEAFF.

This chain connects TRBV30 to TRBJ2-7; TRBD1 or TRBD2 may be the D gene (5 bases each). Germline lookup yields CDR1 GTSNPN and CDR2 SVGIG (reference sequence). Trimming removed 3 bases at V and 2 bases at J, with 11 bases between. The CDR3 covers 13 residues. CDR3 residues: CAWSRDGAYEQYF. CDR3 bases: TGTGCCTGGAGCCGGGACGGGGCCTACGAGCAGTACTTC.

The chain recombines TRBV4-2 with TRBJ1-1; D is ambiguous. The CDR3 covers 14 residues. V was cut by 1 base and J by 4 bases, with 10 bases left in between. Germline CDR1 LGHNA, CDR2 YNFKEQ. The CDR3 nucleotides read TGTGCCAGCAGCCAAGTCGGGCTTTCCACTGAAGCTTTCTTT. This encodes CASSQVGLSTEAFF.